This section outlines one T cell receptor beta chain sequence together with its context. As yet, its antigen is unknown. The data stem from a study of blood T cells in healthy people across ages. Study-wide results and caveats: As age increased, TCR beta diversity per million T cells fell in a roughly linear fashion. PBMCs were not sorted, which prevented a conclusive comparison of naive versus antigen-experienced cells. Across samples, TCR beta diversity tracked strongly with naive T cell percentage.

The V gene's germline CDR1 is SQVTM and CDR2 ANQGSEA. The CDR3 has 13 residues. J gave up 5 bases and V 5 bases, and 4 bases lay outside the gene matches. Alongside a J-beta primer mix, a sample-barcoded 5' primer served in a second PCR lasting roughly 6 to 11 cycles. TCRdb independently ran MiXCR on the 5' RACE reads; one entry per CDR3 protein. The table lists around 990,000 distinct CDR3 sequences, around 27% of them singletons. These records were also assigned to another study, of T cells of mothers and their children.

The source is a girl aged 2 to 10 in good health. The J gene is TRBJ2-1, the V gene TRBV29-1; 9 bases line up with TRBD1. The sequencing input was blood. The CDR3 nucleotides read TGCAGCGTTTATGGGACAGGGAACAATGAGCAGTTCTTC. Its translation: CSVYGTGNNEQFF.